Below, one TCR beta chain is given with its context. Per the authors' pipeline: Using reference gene primer amplification, nucleated cell counts were estimated. TCRdb keeps only in-frame clones here, not all; method: immunoSEQ multiplex PCR. For V, J and clone size, that table is used; D and trimming come from the DNA. The profile shows roughly 140,000 clones, approximately 87% of them singletons. Trimming pared 6 bases from V and 5 bases from J, leaving 10 bases between. The germline CDR1 and CDR2 sequences are KGHSH and LQKENI. This CDR3 region has 13 residues. The sample originates from a study of blood T cell repertoires in COVID-19. For the study at large: Recovered participants had two consecutive negative NP/OP PCR tests, healthcare professional clearance, or symptom resolution. Sites across the United States, Italy and Spain contributed samples from acute and convalescent COVID-19.

Membership in each cohort depended on participant-reported clinical history. This clonotype was obtained from a man aged 45-65 years in a cohort exposed to, infected with or recovered from COVID-19 (not recorded which). The gene calls are TRBV18 and TRBJ1-4; a weak D match, TRBD1 (6 bases). The material sequenced was PBMCs or T cells enriched from blood (not recorded which). The CDR3 loop is CASSRDRNEKLFF. CDR3 DNA sequence: TGTGCCAGCTCCCGAGACAGGAATGAAAAACTGTTTTTT.